This entry concerns a single T cell receptor beta chain. No antigen is known for it. The record originates from a study of T cell responses to AZD1222 COVID-19 vaccine. Regarding the study as a whole: Targeting of unmutated variant regions was reportedly seen in nearly half of spike-specific TCRs. No day 14 peak samples; only post-peak repertoires were characterized.

Data came from immunoSEQ multiplex PCR; TCRdb stores just in-frame clones and leaves some out. The repertoire holds roughly 180,000 clones, with approximately 94% as singletons. This CDR3 has 11 residues. From germline, CDR1 is MNHEY and CDR2 SVGAGI. The V end lost 7 bases, the J end lost 4 bases, and 7 bases lay between the germline ends. The specimen comprised peripheral blood, sampled 28 days after the second AZD1222 dose. The rearrangement uses TRBV6-5 and TRBJ1-1, with D unresolved. This TCR derives from an adult who received the AZD1222 COVID-19 vaccine. The CDR3 loop is CASMRGTEAFF. In DNA, the CDR3 is TGTGCCAGCATGCGGGGCACTGAAGCTTTCTTT.